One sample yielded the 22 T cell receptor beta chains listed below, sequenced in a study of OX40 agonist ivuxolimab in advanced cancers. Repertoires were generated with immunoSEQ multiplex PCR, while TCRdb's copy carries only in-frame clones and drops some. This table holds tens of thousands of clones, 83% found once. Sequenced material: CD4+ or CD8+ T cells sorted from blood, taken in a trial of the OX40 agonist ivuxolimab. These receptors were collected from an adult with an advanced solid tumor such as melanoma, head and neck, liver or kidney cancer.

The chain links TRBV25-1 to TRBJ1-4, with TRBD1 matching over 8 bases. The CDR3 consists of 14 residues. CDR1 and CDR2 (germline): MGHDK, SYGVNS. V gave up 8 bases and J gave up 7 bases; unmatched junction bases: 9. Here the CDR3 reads CASSSGQVTEKLFF. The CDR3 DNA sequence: TGTGCCAGCTCTTCGGGACAGGTCACTGAAAAACTGTTTTTT.

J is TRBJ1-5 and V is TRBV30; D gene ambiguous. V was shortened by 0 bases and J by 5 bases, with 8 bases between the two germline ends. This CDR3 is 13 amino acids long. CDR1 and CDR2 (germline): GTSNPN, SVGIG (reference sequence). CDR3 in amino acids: CAWSVQRDQPQHF. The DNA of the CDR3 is TGTGCCTGGAGTGTACAGCGCGATCAGCCCCAGCATTTT. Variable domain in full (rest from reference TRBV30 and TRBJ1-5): SQTIHQWPATLVQPVGSPLSLECTVEGTSNPNLYWYRQAAGRGLQLLFYSVGIGQISSEVPQNLSASRPQDRQFILSSKKLLLSDSGFYLCAWSVQRDQPQHFGDGTRLSIL.

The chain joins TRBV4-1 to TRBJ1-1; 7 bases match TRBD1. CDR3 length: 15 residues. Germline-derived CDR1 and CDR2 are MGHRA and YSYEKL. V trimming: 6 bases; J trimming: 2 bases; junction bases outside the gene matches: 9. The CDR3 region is CASRSAGQVNTEAFF. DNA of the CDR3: TGCGCCAGCAGGTCCGCCGGACAGGTAAACACTGAAGCTTTCTTT.

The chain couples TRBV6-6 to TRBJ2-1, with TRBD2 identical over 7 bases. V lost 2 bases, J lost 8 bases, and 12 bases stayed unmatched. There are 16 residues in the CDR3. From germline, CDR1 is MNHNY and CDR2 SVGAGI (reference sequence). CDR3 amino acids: CASSYPPSREAHEQFF. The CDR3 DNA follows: TGTGCCAGCAGTTACCCCCCCAGCCGGGAGGCCCATGAGCAGTTCTTC.

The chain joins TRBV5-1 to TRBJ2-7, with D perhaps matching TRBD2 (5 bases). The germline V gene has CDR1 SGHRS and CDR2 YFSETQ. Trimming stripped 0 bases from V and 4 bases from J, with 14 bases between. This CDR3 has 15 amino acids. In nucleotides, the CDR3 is TGCGCCAGCAGCTTGGGGGCGCTAGCCCAATACGAGCAGTACTTC. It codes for CASSLGALAQYEQYF.

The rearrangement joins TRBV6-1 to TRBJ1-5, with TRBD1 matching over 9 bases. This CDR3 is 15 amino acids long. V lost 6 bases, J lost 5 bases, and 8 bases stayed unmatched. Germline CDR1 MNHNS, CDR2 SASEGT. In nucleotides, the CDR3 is TGTGCCAGCAGAACGGACAGGGGAGGCTATCAGCCCCAGCATTTT. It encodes CASRTDRGGYQPQHF.

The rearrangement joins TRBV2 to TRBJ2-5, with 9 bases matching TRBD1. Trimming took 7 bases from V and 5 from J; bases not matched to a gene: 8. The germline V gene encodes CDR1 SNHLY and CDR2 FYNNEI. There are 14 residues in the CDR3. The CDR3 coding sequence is TGTGCCAGCAAAAACAGGGGGCGAGTGGAGACCCAGTACTTC. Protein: CASKNRGRVETQYF.

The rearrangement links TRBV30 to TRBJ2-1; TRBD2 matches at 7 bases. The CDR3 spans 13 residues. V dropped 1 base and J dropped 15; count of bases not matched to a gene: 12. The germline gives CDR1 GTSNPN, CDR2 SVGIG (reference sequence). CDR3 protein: CAWSDLGGRIPFF. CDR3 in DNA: TGTGCCTGGAGTGACCTCGGGGGGAGGATTCCGTTCTTC.

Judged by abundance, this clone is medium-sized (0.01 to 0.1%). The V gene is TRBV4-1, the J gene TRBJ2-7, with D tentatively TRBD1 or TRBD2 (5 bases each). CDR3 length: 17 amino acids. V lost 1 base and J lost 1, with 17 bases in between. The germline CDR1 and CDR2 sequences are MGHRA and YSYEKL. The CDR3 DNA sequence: TGCGCCAGCAGCCAAGCACTAGGTCAGGGACGGTCCTACGAGCAGTACTTC. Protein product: CASSQALGQGRSYEQYF.

The CDR3 sequence is CASSLSVWLTGELFF. In DNA form, the CDR3 reads TGTGCCAGCAGTTTATCGGTTTGGCTTACCGGGGAGCTGTTTTTT. The J gene is TRBJ2-2, the V gene TRBV27, with D hard to call. The CDR3 spans 15 residues. The germline CDR1 and CDR2 sequences are MNHEY and SMNVEV (reference sequence). Trimming removed 0 bases from V and 5 bases from J, with 10 bases in between.

The CDR3 spells CASSQPGQPSDEQYF. The CDR3 DNA reads TGTGCCAGCAGTCAACCGGGACAGCCTTCGGACGAGCAGTACTTC. V and J are TRBV6-5 and TRBJ2-7; 7 bases match TRBD1. This CDR3 region has 15 residues. Germline CDR1 reads MNHEY; CDR2 reads SVGAGI. J gave up 5 bases and V 5 bases, and 12 bases lay outside the gene matches.

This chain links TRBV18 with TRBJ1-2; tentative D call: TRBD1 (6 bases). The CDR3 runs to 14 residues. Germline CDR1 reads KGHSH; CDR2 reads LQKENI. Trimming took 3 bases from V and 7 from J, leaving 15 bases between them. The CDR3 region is CASSPLNRESGYTF. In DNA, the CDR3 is TGTGCCAGCTCACCTCTTAACAGGGAAAGTGGCTACACCTTC.

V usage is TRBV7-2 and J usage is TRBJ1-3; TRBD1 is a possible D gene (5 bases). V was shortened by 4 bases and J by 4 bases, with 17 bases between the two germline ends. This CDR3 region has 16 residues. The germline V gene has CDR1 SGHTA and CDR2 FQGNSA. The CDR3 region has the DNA TGTGCCAGCAGCTCACACGACAGTACGGAGGGAAACACCATATATTTT. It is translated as CASSSHDSTEGNTIYF. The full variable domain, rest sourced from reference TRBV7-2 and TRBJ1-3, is GAGVSQSPSNKVTEKGKDVELRCDPISGHTALYWYRQSLGQGLEFLIYFQGNSAPDKSGLPSDRFSAERTGGSVSTLTIQRTQQEDSAVYLCASSSHDSTEGNTIYFGEGSWLTVV.

The DNA for the CDR3 is TGTGCCAGCAGCTTGAGACAGGGAGGTGAAAAACTGTTTTTT. Amino acids: CASSLRQGGEKLFF. The rearrangement uses TRBV5-8 and TRBJ1-4; TRBD1 aligns across 7 bases. With V trimmed by 1 base and J by 7 bases, 4 bases remained unmatched. Germline CDR1 is SGHTS and CDR2 is YDEGEE. The CDR3 has 14 residues.

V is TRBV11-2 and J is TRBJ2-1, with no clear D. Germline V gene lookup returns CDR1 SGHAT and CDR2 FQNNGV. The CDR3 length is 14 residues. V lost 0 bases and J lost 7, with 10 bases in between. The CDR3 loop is CASSLEAWLNEQFF. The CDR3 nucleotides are TGTGCCAGCAGCTTAGAGGCCTGGTTAAATGAGCAGTTCTTC. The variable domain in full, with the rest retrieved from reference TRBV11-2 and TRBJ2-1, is EAGVAQSPRYKIIEKRQSVAFWCNPISGHATLYWYQQILGQGPKLLIQFQNNGVVDDSQLPKDRFSAERLKGVDSTLKIQPAKLEDSAVYLCASSLEAWLNEQFFGPGTRLTVL.

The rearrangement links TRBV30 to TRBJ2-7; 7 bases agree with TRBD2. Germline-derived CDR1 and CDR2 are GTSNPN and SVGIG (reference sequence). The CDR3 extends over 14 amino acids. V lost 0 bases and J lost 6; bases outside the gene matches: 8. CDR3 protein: CAWSVPGRAVEQYF. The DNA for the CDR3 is TGTGCCTGGAGTGTACCTGGGAGGGCCGTCGAGCAGTACTTC.

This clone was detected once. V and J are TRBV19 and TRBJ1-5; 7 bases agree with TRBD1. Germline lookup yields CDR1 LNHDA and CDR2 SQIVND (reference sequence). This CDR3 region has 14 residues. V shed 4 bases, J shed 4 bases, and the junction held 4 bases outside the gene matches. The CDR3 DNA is TGTGCCAGTAGTAAACAGGGGAATAATCAGCCCCAGCATTTT. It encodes CASSKQGNNQPQHF.

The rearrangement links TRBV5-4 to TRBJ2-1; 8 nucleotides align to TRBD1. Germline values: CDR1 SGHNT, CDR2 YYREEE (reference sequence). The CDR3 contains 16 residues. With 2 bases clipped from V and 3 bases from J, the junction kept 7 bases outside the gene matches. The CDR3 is CASSFTQGGYYNEQFF. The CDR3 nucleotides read TGTGCCAGCAGCTTCACACAGGGGGGCTACTACAATGAGCAGTTCTTC. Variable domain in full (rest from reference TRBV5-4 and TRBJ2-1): ETGVTQSPTHLIKTRGQQVTLRCSSQSGHNTVSWYQQALGQGPQFIFQYYREEENGRGNFPPRFSGLQFPNYSSELNVNALELDDSALYLCASSFTQGGYYNEQFFGPGTRLTVL.

CDR3 sequence reads: CASRAGTGFYGYTF. The CDR3, as DNA: TGTGCCAGCAGGGCCGGGACAGGGTTCTATGGCTACACCTTC. V and J are TRBV6-5 and TRBJ1-2; TRBD1 matches at 9 bases. This CDR3 is 14 amino acids long. V lost 6 bases to trimming and J lost 4 bases; unmatched junction nucleotides: 6. Germline CDR1 MNHEY, CDR2 SVGAGI.

The CDR3 here is CASSSLAIPSYEQYF. DNA for the CDR3: TGTGCCAGCAGTTCCCTAGCGATCCCCTCCTACGAGCAGTACTTC. The rearrangement joins TRBV27 to TRBJ2-7, with D perhaps TRBD2 (6 bases). Germline CDR1 and CDR2: MNHEY and SMNVEV (reference sequence). The CDR3 loop spans 15 amino acids. Trimming removed 4 bases at V and 0 bases at J, with 13 bases between.

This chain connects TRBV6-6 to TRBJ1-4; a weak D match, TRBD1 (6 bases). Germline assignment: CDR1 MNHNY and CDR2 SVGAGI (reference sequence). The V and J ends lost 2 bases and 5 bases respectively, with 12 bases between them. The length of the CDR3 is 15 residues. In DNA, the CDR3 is TGTGCCAGCAGTTACAGCCAGGGGACGAATGAAAAACTGTTTTTT. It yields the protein CASSYSQGTNEKLFF.

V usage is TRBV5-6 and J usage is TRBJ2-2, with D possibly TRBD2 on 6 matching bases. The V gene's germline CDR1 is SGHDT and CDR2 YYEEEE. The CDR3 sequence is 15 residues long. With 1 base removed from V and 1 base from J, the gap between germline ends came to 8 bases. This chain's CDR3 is CASSLWRGNTGELFF. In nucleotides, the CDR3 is TGTGCCAGCAGCTTGTGGCGGGGGAACACCGGGGAGCTGTTTTTT.